These T cell receptor beta chains were read from a single sample in a study of control samples from healthy donors and cancer patients. Measured with immunoSEQ multiplex PCR; TCRdb has only the in-frame clones, and not every one. The sample lists about 120,000 clones; 80% to 95% were seen once. Sequenced material: blood. The source is a woman between 18 and 30 years old in good health. The conserved cysteine and the conserved F or W are not part of the CDR3 here.

len,v_gene,CDR3aa
13,TRBV5-8,ASTPMTAFIHEAF
14,TRBV19,ASSPGLARLQETQY
13,TRBV7-3,ASSSSPSVTDTQY
13,TRBV28,ASTPQRNYNSPLH
14,TRBV28,ASSLFKNRDNYGYT
11,TRBV11-1,ASSLGGYNEQF
16,TRBV24-1,ATSGLAGSKSIQETQY
14,TRBV4-2,ASSQGKRGVAYEQY
12,TRBV6-5,ASTTRGRGEKLF
14,TRBV5-1,ASSLTGGDLTGELF
13,TRBV27,ASSLAGISTDTQY
15,TRBV2,ASSPTWTSGIKETQY
16,TRBV28,ASSSAGTSGRPYNEQF
14,TRBV7-3,ASSLHPQGNTGELF
11,TRBV2,ASSGLAFYEQY
9,TRBV6-5,ASSYLREQY
13,TRBV4-2,ASSQPTGTADTQY
14,TRBV27,ASRNPRAGLNTEAF
10,TRBV28,ASGGLGEKLF
10,TRBV7-2,ASSLYDNEQF
12,TRBV4-3,ASSQTYSTDTQY
10,TRBV24-1,ATSQIFGELF
12,TRBV7-2,ASSFRRVDQPQH
12,TRBV5-1,ASSLVSGGYGYT
15,TRBV21-1,ASSKQISAKDSYEQY
12,TRBV2,ASSMGGSTDTQY
13,TRBV5-4,ASSFATGTNEKLF
13,TRBV7-9,ASSLAGDFTDTQY
12,TRBV5-1,ASSLDIMGSPLH
11,TRBV7-9,ASSPTGGDEQF
15,TRBV3-1/TRBV3-2,ASSQCRLNGGVDTQY
11,TRBV12-3/TRBV12-4,ASSSGTRSGYT
12,TRBV7-9,ASSFSTAYNEQF
13,TRBV24-1,ATSDPRTGGNEQF
12,TRBV15,ATSRRQRNTEAF
12,TRBV5-4,ASSLVRDDTEAF
13,TRBV5-6,ASSGDTGTNTEAF
11,TRBV19,ASSIQGFGELF
13,TRBV9,ASSDTTGGKNIQY
12,TRBV7-2,ASSLVSSADTQY
13,TRBV21-1,ASRDLAGQYNEQF
12,TRBV30,AWSKGGLGEKLF